Each of the 3 T cell receptor beta chains below was sequenced from the same sample in a study of blood T cell repertoires in COVID-19. Using immunoSEQ multiplex PCR, the repertoire was profiled, and TCRdb retains in-frame clones only, with some absent. The table lists about 160,000 clones, 80% to 90% of them singletons. Sequencing was done on a sample of peripheral blood. These receptors all stem from a woman aged 55-70 years who had recovered from COVID-19.

The rearrangement links TRBV14 to TRBJ1-6, with 8 bases matching TRBD1. The CDR3 consists of 16 residues. V shed 0 bases and J 9 bases; nucleotides not matched to a gene: 7. The germline gives CDR1 SGHDN, CDR2 FVKESK. The CDR3 region is CASSQDGTGKSSPLHF. CDR3 nucleotides: TGTGCCAGCAGCCAAGATGGGACAGGCAAGAGTTCACCCCTCCACTTT.

J is TRBJ2-5 and V is TRBV5-4; possible D gene TRBD1, 6 bases. The germline gives CDR1 SGHNT, CDR2 YYREEE (reference sequence). The length of the CDR3 is 17 residues. V was shortened by 0 bases and J by 3 bases, with 18 bases between the two germline ends. CDR3 sequence reads: CASSLAAGPGVKETQYF. In nucleotides, the CDR3 is TGTGCCAGCAGCTTGGCAGCAGGACCAGGGGTCAAAGAGACCCAGTACTTC.

The chain recombines TRBV5-1 with TRBJ2-5, with no clear D. CDR3 length: 16 residues. V lost 2 bases and J 1 base, leaving 15 bases between the germline ends. CDR1 SGHRS and CDR2 YFSETQ come from the germline V gene. CDR3: CASSFNGGEAQETQYF. CDR3 DNA: TGCGCCAGCAGCTTTAACGGCGGAGAGGCCCAAGAGACCCAGTACTTC.